Described below is a single T cell receptor (beta chain) sequence and its context. What it binds is not known. One end of the junction fails to match germline, which may point to a read error. This sample was included in a study of T cells in Graves' hyperthyroidism and ophthalmopathy. Study findings and constraints: Ophthalmopathy, as predicted by the model, came a median 6.5 months after the prediction.

Germline V gives CDR1 SGHTA, CDR2 FQGNSA. The CDR3 is made up of 16 amino acids. TCR beta CDR3 regions were amplified from RNA transcripts. First-round RT-PCR with HTBI primers amplified the TCR CDR3 region. TCRdb passed the multiplex PCR reads through MiXCR, listing each CDR3 protein once. Of under 700,000 distinct CDR3 sequences in the sample, roughly 50% were seen once. Diagnoses used clinical symptoms, serum thyroxine and TRAb, thyroid ultrasound and orbital computed tomography. The clonotype was recovered from a woman under 30 with Graves' hyperthyroidism. Sequencing was done on a sample of peripheral blood or thyroid tissue (not recorded which). The chain has TRBV7-2 and TRBJ2-2; D perhaps matches TRBD2 (5 bases). The CDR3 loop reads CASSQGSSSYTGELFF. DNA of the CDR3: TGCGCCAGCAGCCAAGGGAGTAGCTCCTACACCGGGGAGCTGTTTTTT.